This is a list of T cell receptor beta chains from one sample in a study of OX40 agonist ivuxolimab in advanced cancers. Sequencing used immunoSEQ multiplex PCR; TCRdb keeps in-frame clones, though not all of them. The sample has some 97,000 clones, around 91% seen once. Sample: CD4+ or CD8+ T cells sorted from blood, taken in a trial of the OX40 agonist ivuxolimab. The receptors originated from an adult with an advanced solid tumor such as melanoma, head and neck, liver or kidney cancer. The CDR3 runs from the conserved cysteine through the conserved F or W. D genes are given only for firm matches. Clone size is stated in some rows and not others, as once, few, many or a class when expanded.

clone size: -
D gene: -
J gene: TRBJ2-7
V gene: TRBV11-2
CDR3 DNA: TGTGCCAGCAGCTTAGTTGCAACGGGGGCCGGCCTATTATACGAGCAGTACTTC
CDR3 protein: CASSLVATGAGLLYEQYF

clone size: -
D gene: -
J gene: TRBJ2-1
V gene: TRBV7-2
CDR3 DNA: TGTGCCAGCAGCTTAGCGGGTAGCGACTCCTACAATGAGCAGTTCTTC
CDR3 protein: CASSLAGSDSYNEQFF

clone size: few
D gene: -
J gene: TRBJ1-2
V gene: TRBV28
CDR3 DNA: TGTGCCAGCAGTCAAGGAATTCCCTATGGCTACACCTTC
CDR3 protein: CASSQGIPYGYTF

clone size: few
D gene: -
J gene: TRBJ1-1
V gene: TRBV9
CDR3 DNA: TGTGCCAGCAATCAATACGGGGGGGCTGAAGCTTTCTTT
CDR3 protein: CASNQYGGAEAFF

clone size: -
D gene: TRBD1
J gene: TRBJ1-1
V gene: TRBV5-1
CDR3 DNA: TGCGCCAGCAGCGAGTTACAGGGGCTAGGCACTGAAGCTTTCTTT
CDR3 protein: CASSELQGLGTEAFF

clone size: -
D gene: -
J gene: TRBJ1-2
V gene: TRBV9
CDR3 DNA: TGTGCCAGCAGCGTAGACAGGGACTATGGCTACACCTTC
CDR3 protein: CASSVDRDYGYTF

clone size: -
D gene: -
J gene: TRBJ1-2
V gene: TRBV25-1
CDR3 DNA: TGTGCCAGCAGAAAGGACGGATCTAACTATGGCTACACCTTC
CDR3 protein: CASRKDGSNYGYTF

clone size: -
D gene: TRBD1
J gene: TRBJ2-1
V gene: TRBV7-8
CDR3 DNA: TGTGCCAGCAGCTTAAAGTCCGGGACAGGGGGCTTGGGGAATGACAATGAGCAGTTCTTC
CDR3 protein: CASSLKSGTGGLGNDNEQFF

clone size: -
D gene: -
J gene: TRBJ2-3
V gene: TRBV11-2
CDR3 DNA: TGTGCCAGCAGCCCATACCGGTCTCCTACTTTTAGCACAGATACGCAGTATTTT
CDR3 protein: CASSPYRSPTFSTDTQYF

clone size: few
D gene: -
J gene: TRBJ1-5
V gene: TRBV6-1
CDR3 DNA: TGTGCCAGCAGTGAGGGTAACAATCAGCCCCAGCATTTT
CDR3 protein: CASSEGNNQPQHF

clone size: -
D gene: TRBD2
J gene: TRBJ2-7
V gene: TRBV5-4
CDR3 DNA: TGTGCCAGCAGCCTACAAGCGGGACGGCTGGGGGAGCAGTACTTC
CDR3 protein: CASSLQAGRLGEQYF

clone size: -
D gene: TRBD1
J gene: TRBJ2-7
V gene: TRBV6-1
CDR3 DNA: TGTGCCAGCCATAAGGACAGGGGATTAGACGAGCAGTACTTC
CDR3 protein: CASHKDRGLDEQYF

clone size: -
D gene: -
J gene: TRBJ1-6
V gene: TRBV5-1
CDR3 DNA: TGCGCCAGCAGCTCTGGGCAAGGAGTCTATTCACCCCTCCACTTT
CDR3 protein: CASSSGQGVYSPLHF

clone size: -
D gene: -
J gene: TRBJ2-7
V gene: TRBV6-1
CDR3 DNA: TGTGCCAGCAGTGAAGCAGCGGCCTCCGGGATCCCTCACTACGAGCAGTACTTC
CDR3 protein: CASSEAAASGIPHYEQYF

clone size: -
D gene: TRBD2
J gene: TRBJ2-3
V gene: TRBV5-4
CDR3 DNA: TGTGCCAGCGGCCTAGCGGGAGTTTCGGATACGCAGTATTTT
CDR3 protein: CASGLAGVSDTQYF

clone size: -
D gene: -
J gene: TRBJ2-5
V gene: TRBV9
CDR3 DNA: TGTGCCAGCAGCGTAGGCGGACAGTTGGAGACCCAGTACTTC
CDR3 protein: CASSVGGQLETQYF

clone size: once
D gene: TRBD1
J gene: TRBJ2-7
V gene: TRBV5-1
CDR3 DNA: TGCGCCAGCAGCCTCGGAACAGGGGGCTGGTCCTACGAGCAGTACTTC
CDR3 protein: CASSLGTGGWSYEQYF

clone size: few
D gene: TRBD2
J gene: TRBJ2-7
V gene: TRBV10-2
CDR3 DNA: TGCGCCAGCCGGACTAGCGGGGGGGCTGGCGAGCAGTACTTC
CDR3 protein: CASRTSGGAGEQYF

clone size: -
D gene: TRBD1
J gene: TRBJ1-6
V gene: TRBV15
CDR3 DNA: TGTGCCACCAGCCTTCGGACAGGTTTTTCGGCACCCCTCCACTTT
CDR3 protein: CATSLRTGFSAPLHF

clone size: -
D gene: -
J gene: TRBJ2-1
V gene: TRBV5-1
CDR3 DNA: TGCGCCAGCAGCTTGGGCAGTGGGGCCAGGGCAGGGGTGAATGAGCAGTTCTTC
CDR3 protein: CASSLGSGARAGVNEQFF

clone size: -
D gene: -
J gene: TRBJ2-7
V gene: TRBV28
CDR3 DNA: TGTGCCAGCAGTTTATCGGGGTACGAGCAGTACTTC
CDR3 protein: CASSLSGYEQYF

clone size: -
D gene: -
J gene: TRBJ2-7
V gene: TRBV2
CDR3 DNA: TGTGCCAGCAGTGAAGGCTGGGGCCCCACCTACGAGCAGTACTTC
CDR3 protein: CASSEGWGPTYEQYF

clone size: -
D gene: TRBD1
J gene: TRBJ1-2
V gene: TRBV5-8
CDR3 DNA: TGTGCCAGCAGCCGCGACAGGGTAGACGGCTACACCTTC
CDR3 protein: CASSRDRVDGYTF

clone size: -
D gene: -
J gene: TRBJ1-1
V gene: TRBV9
CDR3 DNA: TGTGCCAGCAGCGTAGTACCCTACAGGGTGGGTACTGAAGCTTTCTTT
CDR3 protein: CASSVVPYRVGTEAFF

clone size: -
D gene: -
J gene: TRBJ2-7
V gene: TRBV19
CDR3 DNA: TGTGCCAGTAGTATTGGCGGGCCGGGGGAGCAGTACTTC
CDR3 protein: CASSIGGPGEQYF

clone size: few
D gene: -
J gene: TRBJ1-4
V gene: TRBV10-3
CDR3 DNA: TGTGCCATCAGTGAGGGGGGCTCAACTAATGAAAAACTGTTTTTT
CDR3 protein: CAISEGGSTNEKLFF